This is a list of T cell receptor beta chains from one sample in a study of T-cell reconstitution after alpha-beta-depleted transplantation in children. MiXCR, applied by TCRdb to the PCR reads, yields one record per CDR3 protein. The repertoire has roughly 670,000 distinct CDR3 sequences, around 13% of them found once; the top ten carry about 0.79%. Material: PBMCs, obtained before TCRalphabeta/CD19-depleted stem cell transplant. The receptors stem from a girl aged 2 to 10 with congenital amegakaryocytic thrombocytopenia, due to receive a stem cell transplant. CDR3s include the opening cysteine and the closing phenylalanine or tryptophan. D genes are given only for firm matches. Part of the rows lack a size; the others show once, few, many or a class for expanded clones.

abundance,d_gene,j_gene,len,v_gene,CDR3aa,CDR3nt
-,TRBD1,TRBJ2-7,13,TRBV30,CAWRWDSVYEQYF,TGTGCCTGGCGCTGGGACAGCGTCTACGAGCAGTACTTC
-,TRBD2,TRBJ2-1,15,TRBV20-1,CSARDGSGLGYEQFF,TGCAGTGCTAGAGATGGTAGCGGGCTGGGTTATGAGCAGTTCTTC
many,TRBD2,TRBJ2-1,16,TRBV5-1,CASSLIPLAGYNEQFF,TGCGCCAGCAGCTTAATTCCCCTAGCGGGATACAATGAGCAGTTCTTC
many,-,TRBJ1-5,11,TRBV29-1,CSVGGLQPQHF,TGCAGCGTTGGGGGCCTGCAGCCCCAGCATTTT
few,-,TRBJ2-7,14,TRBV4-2,CASSQVSGGESPYF,TGTGCCAGCAGCCAAGTTTCGGGGGGCGAGTCCCCGTACTTC
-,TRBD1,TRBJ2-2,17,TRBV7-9,CASSSRDRVEDTGELFF,TGTGCCAGCAGCTCCAGGGACAGGGTGGAGGACACCGGGGAGCTGTTTTTT
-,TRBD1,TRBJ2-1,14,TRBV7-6,CAISLAPGTGEQFF,TGTGCCATCAGCTTAGCTCCCGGGACAGGGGAGCAGTTCTTC
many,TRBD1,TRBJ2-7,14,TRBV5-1,CASSFGDRGNEQYF,TGCGCCAGCAGCTTTGGGGACAGGGGGAACGAGCAGTACTTC
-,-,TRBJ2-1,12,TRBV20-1,CSETGYLNEQFF,TGCAGTGAGACGGGATACCTTAATGAGCAGTTCTTC
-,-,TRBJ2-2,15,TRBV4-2,CASSPAGTNTGELFF,TGTGCCAGCAGCCCAGCGGGTACGAACACCGGGGAGCTGTTTTTT
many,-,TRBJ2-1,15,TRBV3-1,CASSHPSDRYNEQFF,TGTGCCAGCAGCCATCCCTCGGACAGATACAATGAGCAGTTCTTC
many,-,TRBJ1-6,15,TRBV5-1,CASSLTYREDSPLHF,TGCGCCAGCAGCTTGACTTACAGGGAGGATTCACCCCTCCACTTT
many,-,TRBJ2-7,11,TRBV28,CASKAYYEQYF,TGTGCCAGCAAGGCCTACTACGAGCAGTACTTC
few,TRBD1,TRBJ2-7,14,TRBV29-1,CSVEGQGKTYEQYF,TGCAGCGTTGAAGGACAGGGAAAGACCTACGAGCAGTACTTC
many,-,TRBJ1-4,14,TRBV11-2,CASSATATNEKLFF,TGTGCCAGCAGCGCGACCGCAACTAATGAAAAACTGTTTTTT
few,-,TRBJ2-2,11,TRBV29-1,CSVGSGGELFF,TGCAGCGTTGGCAGTGGCGGGGAGCTGTTTTTT
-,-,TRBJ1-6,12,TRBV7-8,CASSFRDSPLHF,TGTGCCAGCAGCTTCCGGGATTCACCCCTCCACTTT
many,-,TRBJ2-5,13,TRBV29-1,CSVERGEGETQYF,TGCAGCGTTGAGAGGGGAGAAGGGGAGACCCAGTACTTC
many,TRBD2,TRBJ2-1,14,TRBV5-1,CASSLRGSGNEQFF,TGCGCCAGCAGCTTGCGCGGGAGTGGAAATGAGCAGTTCTTC
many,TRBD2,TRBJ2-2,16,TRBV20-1,CSARVRSGIYHGELFF,TGCAGTGCTAGAGTGAGGAGCGGGATCTATCACGGGGAGCTGTTTTTT
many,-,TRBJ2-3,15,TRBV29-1,CSVEVVGGSTDTQYF,TGCAGCGTTGAAGTGGTAGGCGGTTCCACAGATACGCAGTATTTT
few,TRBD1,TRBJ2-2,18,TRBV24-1,CATSDLNRGLTNTGELFF,TGTGCCACCAGTGATTTGAACAGGGGGCTAACCAACACCGGGGAGCTGTTTTTT